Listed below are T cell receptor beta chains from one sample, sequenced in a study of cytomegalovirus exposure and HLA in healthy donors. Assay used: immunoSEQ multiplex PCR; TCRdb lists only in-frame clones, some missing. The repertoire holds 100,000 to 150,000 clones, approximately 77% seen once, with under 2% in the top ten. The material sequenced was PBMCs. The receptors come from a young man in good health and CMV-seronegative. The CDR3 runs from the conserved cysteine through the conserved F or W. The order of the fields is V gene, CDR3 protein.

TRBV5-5 CASKRTDSYEQYF
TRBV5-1 CASSPGTGTYEQYF
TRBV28 CASSLSSGRSSGYTF
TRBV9 CATTGAGNIQYF
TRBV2 CASSEARYGYTF
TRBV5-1 CASSSLTTGGETQYF
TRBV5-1 CASTLSGTSGADTQYF
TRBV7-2 CASSHGSSGANVLTF
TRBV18 CASSTTQADTQYF
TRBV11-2 CASSLDVYEQYF
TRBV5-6 CASSSIWTSSNTEAFF
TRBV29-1 CSVAGASTDTQYF
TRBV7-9 CASSRWDRGDTQYF
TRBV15 CATSHGPGEYGYTF
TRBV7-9 CASSLEQGNQPQHF
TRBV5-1 CASSPGQGYGYTF
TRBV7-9 CASSIGTASTDTQYF
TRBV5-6 CASSSDTGGRRAFF